This entry is about one T cell receptor beta chain. What it recognizes is unknown. This sample was taken from a study of shared clonotypes between healthy human individuals. Overall study: The composition of the donors was a couple of women and a few men aged 18 to 49. Study-level findings and limits: Relative to clonotypes present in all four donors, those not shared had lower generation probabilities. Incomplete sequencing of sorted subsets was indicated by rarefaction despite large depth. Sampling included only blood; tissue repertoires likely differ.

Some clones are missing from TCRdb's copy, which holds only in-frame ones; the method was immunoSEQ multiplex PCR. The data contain roughly 2.1 million clones, 93% of them singletons. Trimming removed 0 bases at V and 0 bases at J, with 16 bases between. Germline loops: CDR1 SGHTS, CDR2 YDEGEE. The CDR3 has 19 residues. As defined, naive CD8 cells were CD45RO-negative and positively selected for CCR7, with terminally differentiated effector memory CD45RA+ cells excluded. This clonotype was sampled from a young man in good health. Some clones in this sample may be carry-over from other donors' samples. Sequencing used naive CD8+ T cells from PBMCs. This chain uses TRBV5-8 with TRBJ2-6; D is perhaps TRBD1 (6 bases). CDR3 nucleotide sequence: TGTGCCAGCAGCTTGGTTTCCTCGGGACATTCCTCTGGGGCCAACGTCCTGACTTTC. It is translated as CASSLVSSGHSSGANVLTF.